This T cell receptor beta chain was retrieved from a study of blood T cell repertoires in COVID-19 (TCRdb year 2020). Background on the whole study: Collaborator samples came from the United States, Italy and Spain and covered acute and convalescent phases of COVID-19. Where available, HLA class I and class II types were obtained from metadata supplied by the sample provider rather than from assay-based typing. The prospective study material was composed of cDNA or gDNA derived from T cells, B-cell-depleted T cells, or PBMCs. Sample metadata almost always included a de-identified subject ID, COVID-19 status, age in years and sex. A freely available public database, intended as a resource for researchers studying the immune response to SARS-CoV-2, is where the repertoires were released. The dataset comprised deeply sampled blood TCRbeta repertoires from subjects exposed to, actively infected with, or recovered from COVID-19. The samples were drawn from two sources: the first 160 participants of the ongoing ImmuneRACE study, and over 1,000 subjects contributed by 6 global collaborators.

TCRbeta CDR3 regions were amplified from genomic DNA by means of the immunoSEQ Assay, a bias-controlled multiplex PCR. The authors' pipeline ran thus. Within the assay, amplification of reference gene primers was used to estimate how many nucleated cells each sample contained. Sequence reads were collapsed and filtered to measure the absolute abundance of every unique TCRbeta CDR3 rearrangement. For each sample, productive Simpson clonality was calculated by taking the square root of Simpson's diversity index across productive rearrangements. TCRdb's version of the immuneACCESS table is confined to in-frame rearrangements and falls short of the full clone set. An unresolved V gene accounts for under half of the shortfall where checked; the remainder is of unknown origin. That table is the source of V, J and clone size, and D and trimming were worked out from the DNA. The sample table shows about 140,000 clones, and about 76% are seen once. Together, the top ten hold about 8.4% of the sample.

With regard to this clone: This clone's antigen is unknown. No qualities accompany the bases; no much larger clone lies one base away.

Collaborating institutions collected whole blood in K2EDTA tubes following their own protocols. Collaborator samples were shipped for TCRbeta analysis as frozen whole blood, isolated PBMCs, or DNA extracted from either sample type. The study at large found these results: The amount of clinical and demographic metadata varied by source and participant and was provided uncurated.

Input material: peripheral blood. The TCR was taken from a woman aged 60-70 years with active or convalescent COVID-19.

The CDR3 is CASSQDPRLLNEKLFF. At the DNA level, the sequence is TGCGCCAGCAGCCAAGATCCCAGACTGCTTAATGAAAAACTGTTTTTT. The chain is encoded by TRBV4-1 joined to TRBJ1-4, with the D segment identity uncertain. CDR1 and CDR2 (MGHRA, YSYEKL) derive from the germline V gene. V lost 0 bases and J lost 4 bases; the stretch between them is 12 bases long. Its CDR3 holds 16 amino acids, cysteine through phenylalanine. Just the 48-base CDR3 DNA is kept, in frame starting at base 1.